This TCR beta chain was sequenced in a study of blood T cell repertoires in COVID-19. Looking at the study overall: From T cells, B-cell-depleted T cells, or PBMCs came the material, which was cDNA or gDNA.

The CDR3 is 17 residues long. The ends lost 6 bases at V and 0 bases at J; junction bases unmatched: 11. Germline assignment: CDR1 SGDLS and CDR2 YYNGEE. Libraries were prepared by immunoSEQ multiplex PCR; TCRdb keeps only in-frame clonotypes and omits some of them. The sample holds approximately 450,000 clones; more than 85% are singletons and the top ten take approximately 4.5%. Input material: peripheral blood. The source is a woman younger than 45 with acute or convalescent COVID-19. This chain uses TRBV9 with TRBJ2-1; 8 bases line up with TRBD2. CDR3 coding DNA: TGTGCCAGCACCAAAGCGGGGGCCACGAGCTCCTACAATGAGCAGTTCTTC. Protein sequence: CASTKAGATSSYNEQFF.